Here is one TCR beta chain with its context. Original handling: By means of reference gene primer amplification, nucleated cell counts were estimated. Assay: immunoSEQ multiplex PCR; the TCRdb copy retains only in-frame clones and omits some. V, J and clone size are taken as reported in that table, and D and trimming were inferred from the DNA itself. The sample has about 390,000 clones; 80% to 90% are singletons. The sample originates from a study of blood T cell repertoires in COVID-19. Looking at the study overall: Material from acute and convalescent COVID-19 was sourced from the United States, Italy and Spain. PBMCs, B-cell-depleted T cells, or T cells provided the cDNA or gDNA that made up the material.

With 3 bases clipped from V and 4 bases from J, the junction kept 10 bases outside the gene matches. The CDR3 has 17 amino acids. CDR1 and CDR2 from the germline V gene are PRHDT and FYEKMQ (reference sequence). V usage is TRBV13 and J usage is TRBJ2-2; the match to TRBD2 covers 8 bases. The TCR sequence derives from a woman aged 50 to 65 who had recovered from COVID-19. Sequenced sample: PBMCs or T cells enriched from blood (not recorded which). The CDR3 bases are TGTGCCAGCAGCTTTGTGCCCGGGACTAGGACCACCGGGGAGCTGTTTTTT. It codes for CASSFVPGTRTTGELFF.